Following are 28 T cell receptor beta chains from one sample sequenced in a study of T-cell reconstitution after alpha-beta-depleted transplantation in children. Unique molecular identifiers featured in how the TCRbeta library was prepared. One entry per CDR3 protein results from TCRdb running MiXCR on the PCR reads. Found here are hundreds of thousands of distinct CDR3 sequences, approximately 8.4% of them singletons; the top ten hold approximately 40%. The specimen was PBMCs, mostly from graft donor cells, collected 360 days after TCRalphabeta/CD19-depleted stem cell transplant. The receptors come from a male patient aged 2-15 years who had a stem cell transplant for acute myeloid leukemia, so the T cells may come from the graft donor.

This clonotype was seen a handful of times. This chain connects TRBV15 to TRBJ1-3; D is unclear. V lost 1 base, J lost 6 bases, and 7 bases lay in between. This CDR3 region has 13 residues. CDR1 and CDR2 from the germline V gene are LNHNV and YYDKDF (reference sequence). The CDR3 nucleotides read TGTGCCACCAGCAGAGGAGTCGAAAACACCATATATTTT. This gives the protein CATSRGVENTIYF. Filled out from reference TRBV15 and TRBJ1-3, the complete variable domain reads DAMVIQNPRYQVTQFGKPVTLSCSQTLNHNVMYWYQQKSSQAPKLLFHYYDKDFNNEADTPDNFQSRRPNTSFCFLDIRSPGLGDTAMYLCATSRGVENTIYFGEGSWLTVV.

This clonotype has at least ten counts. The chain joins TRBV28 to TRBJ1-2; D not resolved. The V gene's germline CDR1 is MDHEN and CDR2 SYDVKM. The CDR3 is 13 amino acids. The germline V and J ends were trimmed by 5 bases and 3 bases, with 10 bases remaining between them. The CDR3 here is CASSRTEDYGYTF. For the CDR3, the DNA is TGTGCCAGCAGTAGGACGGAAGACTATGGCTACACCTTC.

This clonotype was recorded many times. J is TRBJ2-1 and V is TRBV20-1; 11 nucleotides match TRBD2. Per germline, CDR1 DFQATT and CDR2 SNEGSKA (reference sequence). This CDR3 region has 16 residues. V lost 1 base to trimming and J lost 4 bases; unmatched junction nucleotides: 6. CDR3 nucleotide sequence: TGCAGTGCTAGAGTTTACGGGACTAGCGGTTACAATGAGCAGTTCTTC. Translation: CSARVYGTSGYNEQFF.

Concerning this clonotype itself: The limits of the CDR3 on the DNA are not certain, so only TCRdb's listed CDR3 is given. J is TRBJ2-7 and V is TRBV7-5. TRBV7-5 is a listed pseudogene. The CDR3 has 15 residues if both end residues are counted. CDR3 protein: CISVSEASGIDEQYV.

The chain couples TRBV29-1 to TRBJ2-7; unclear D gene. Germline V gene sequence: CDR1 SQVTM, CDR2 ANQGSEA. Trimming stripped 8 bases from V and 6 bases from J, with 11 bases between. The CDR3 is made up of 10 amino acids. The CDR3 reads CSNLRCEQYV. Here the CDR3 DNA reads TGCAGCAACCTGAGGTGCGAGCAGTACGTC.

This clonotype was recorded a few times. The chain carries TRBV29-1 and TRBJ1-2, with D possibly TRBD1 on 5 matching bases. The germline V gene has CDR1 SQVTM and CDR2 ANQGSEA. Trimming removed 3 bases at V and 3 bases at J, with 14 bases between. This CDR3 comprises 14 residues. The CDR3 DNA reads TGCAGCGTTGACCCAGGGAACGGCGACTATGGCTACACCTTC. Amino acids: CSVDPGNGDYGYTF.

This clonotype was detected many times. This chain joins TRBV9 and TRBJ2-2, with 9 bases lining up with TRBD2. Germline lookup yields CDR1 SGDLS and CDR2 YYNGEE. V was clipped by 4 bases and J by 7 bases; unmatched bases: 14. The CDR3 is 17 residues long. The CDR3 region is CASSSLQIAGEDGELFF. The CDR3 coding sequence is TGTGCCAGCAGCAGCCTCCAGATAGCGGGAGAGGACGGGGAGCTGTTTTTT. The entire variable domain, with the rest obtained from reference TRBV9 and TRBJ2-2, is as follows: DSGVTQTPKHLITATGQRVTLRCSPRSGDLSVYWYQQSLDQGLQFLIQYYNGEERAKGNILERFSAQQFPDLHSELNLSSLELGDSALYFCASSSLQIAGEDGELFFGEGSRLTVL.

This clonotype has just a few counts. The gene calls are TRBV11-2 and TRBJ2-1; D call uncertain. The germline gives CDR1 SGHAT, CDR2 FQNNGV. Trimming removed 8 bases at V and 0 bases at J, with 14 bases between. The CDR3 contains 15 residues. The CDR3: CASCQAAFSYNEQFF. The CDR3 region has the DNA TGTGCCAGCTGCCAGGCGGCCTTCTCCTACAATGAGCAGTTCTTC.

This clonotype was observed many times. The chain joins TRBV3-1 to TRBJ1-5; TRBD1 matches 7 bases. V gave up 1 base and J gave up 5 bases; unmatched junction bases: 2. Germline V gives CDR1 LGHDT, CDR2 YNNKEL (reference sequence). The CDR3 spans 14 residues. The CDR3 sequence: CASSQGQGYQPQHF. CDR3 in DNA: TGTGCCAGCAGCCAAGGACAGGGATATCAGCCCCAGCATTTT.

This clonotype was seen only a few times. V is TRBV9 and J is TRBJ2-3; TRBD2 aligns across 8 bases. The length of the CDR3 is 15 residues. J lost 0 bases, V lost 4 bases, and 4 bases had no gene match. In germline, CDR1 is SGDLS, CDR2 YYNGEE. The CDR3 nucleotides read TGTGCCAGCAGCTATGGCGGGGGGAGCACAGATACGCAGTATTTT. It is translated as CASSYGGGSTDTQYF.

The chain combines TRBV12-3 or TRBV12-4 with TRBJ1-6; D remains unclear. The V and J ends lost 4 bases and 0 bases respectively, with 10 bases between them. The CDR3 length is 16 residues. The CDR3 here is CASSSTASSYNSPLHF. DNA of the CDR3: TGTGCCAGCAGTTCGACGGCCAGCTCCTATAATTCACCCCTCCACTTT.

This clonotype was seen ten or more times. The chain employs TRBV7-2 and TRBJ1-3; D gene uncertain. This CDR3 region has 15 residues. Germline V CDR1 and CDR2: SGHTA, FQGNSA. Trimming pared 0 bases from V and 1 base from J, leaving 7 bases between. CDR3 coding DNA: TGTGCCAGCAGCTTAGCGGGTCCTTCTGGAAACACCATATATTTT. This sequence encodes CASSLAGPSGNTIYF.

This clonotype was seen at least ten times. This chain connects TRBV20-1 to TRBJ2-1; tentative D call: TRBD2 (6 bases). This CDR3 region has 13 residues. The V gene lost 3 bases and the J gene lost 8 bases, with 14 bases spanning the gap. The germline CDR1 and CDR2 sequences are DFQATT and SNEGSKA (reference sequence). The CDR3 nucleotides read TGCAGTGCTAGTCTTCCAGGAGGGGATGAGCAGTTCTTC. Its protein product is CSASLPGGDEQFF.

This clonotype was recorded many times. The chain has TRBV19 and TRBJ1-6; no firm D call. The germline CDR1 and CDR2 sequences are LNHDA and SQIVND (reference sequence). The germline V and J ends were trimmed by 6 bases and 5 bases, with 17 bases remaining between them. The CDR3 is 16 amino acids. The DNA of the CDR3 is TGTGCCAGTAGCCCGGCAAGGGTAGACCATAATTCACCCCTCCACTTT. It yields the protein CASSPARVDHNSPLHF.

The chain recombines TRBV5-1 with TRBJ1-1; D gene unclear. The CDR3 has 15 amino acids. Germline loops: CDR1 SGHRS, CDR2 YFSETQ. The V and J ends lost 4 bases and 0 bases respectively, with 13 bases between them. CDR3 amino acids: CASSLGPVVNTEAFF. The CDR3 DNA sequence: TGCGCCAGCAGCCTAGGCCCCGTTGTGAACACTGAAGCTTTCTTT.

The gene calls are TRBV5-1 and TRBJ2-7, with 9 bases aligning to TRBD1. CDR1 and CDR2 from the germline V gene are SGHRS and YFSETQ. The CDR3 is made up of 15 amino acids. V trimming: 5 bases; J trimming: 0 bases; junction bases outside the gene matches: 6. CDR3 amino acids: CASRPGQGDSYEQYV. DNA for the CDR3: TGCGCCAGCAGACCGGGACAGGGAGACTCCTACGAGCAGTACGTC.

This clonotype occurred once. The rearrangement uses TRBV5-1 and TRBJ1-1, with D perhaps matching TRBD1 (5 bases). Germline assignment: CDR1 SGHRS and CDR2 YFSETQ. V lost 3 bases to trimming and J lost 2 bases, with 20 bases between them. The CDR3 totals 17 residues. DNA for the CDR3: TGCGCCAGCAGCTACCGCGGGACGGGGAGATATAACACTGAAGCTTTCTTT. Residues: CASSYRGTGRYNTEAFF.

This chain links TRBV7-8 with TRBJ2-5; 11 bases line up with TRBD2. J gave up 3 bases and V 3 bases, and 3 bases lay outside the gene matches. Germline CDR1 and CDR2: SGHVS and FQNEAQ. This CDR3 has 15 amino acids. The CDR3 here is CASSFRSGREETQYF. CDR3 nucleotide sequence: TGTGCCAGCAGCTTTCGTAGCGGGAGGGAAGAGACCCAGTACTTC. The whole variable domain, remainder taken from reference TRBV7-8 and TRBJ2-5, is GAGVSQSPRYKVAKRGQDVALRCDPISGHVSLFWYQQALGQGPEFLTYFQNEAQLDKSGLPSDRFFAERPEGSVSTLKIQRTQQEDSAVYLCASSFRSGREETQYFGPGTRLLVL.

In this sample, this clonotype turned up many times. CDR3 in DNA: TGTGCCAGCAGTCCGGGGACAGCTTACGAGCAGTACGTC. Translating gives CASSPGTAYEQYV. The gene calls are TRBV12-3 or TRBV12-4 and TRBJ2-7; 7 bases agree with TRBD1. This CDR3 region has 13 residues. Trimming took 5 bases from V and 4 from J; bases not matched to a gene: 5.

This clonotype was seen at least ten times. The chain combines TRBV5-1 with TRBJ2-2; D is unclear. With 1 base removed from V and 4 bases from J, the gap between germline ends came to 14 bases. The CDR3 has 16 amino acids. Germline V gene lookup returns CDR1 SGHRS and CDR2 YFSETQ. The CDR3 DNA reads TGCGCCAGCAGCTTGTCAGTTAGCCTTATCACCGGGGAGCTGTTTTTT. Translating it yields CASSLSVSLITGELFF.

Only a few counts were recorded for this clonotype. V is TRBV5-6 and J is TRBJ2-1; D is possibly TRBD1 (5 bases). The CDR3 extends over 14 amino acids. Germline V gene sequence: CDR1 SGHDT, CDR2 YYEEEE. Trimming took off 4 bases at V and 7 bases at J, with 15 bases between the two ends. CDR3 residues: CASSPPPRTNEQFF. The CDR3 coding sequence is TGTGCCAGCAGCCCCCCCCCTCGGACAAATGAGCAGTTCTTC.

This clonotype has at least ten counts. The genes are TRBV5-1 and TRBJ1-2, with unresolved D. The CDR3 extends over 14 amino acids. CDR1 is SGHRS and CDR2 is YFSETQ in the germline V gene. The V end was cut by 1 base, the J end by 3 bases, with 10 bases between. The CDR3 DNA reads as TGCGCCAGCAGCTTGAGGTCAAGGGACTATGGCTACACCTTC. Translating gives CASSLRSRDYGYTF.

This clonotype came up many times. The gene calls are TRBV4-2 and TRBJ2-5, with D perhaps matching TRBD1 (5 bases). Trimming stripped 0 bases from V and 4 bases from J, with 12 bases between. This CDR3 comprises 15 residues. Germline lookup yields CDR1 LGHNA and CDR2 YNFKEQ. CDR3 nucleotide sequence: TGTGCCAGCAGCCAAGATCTCAGGGAAGGAGAGACCCAGTACTTC. It specifies CASSQDLREGETQYF.

The V call is TRBV12-3 or TRBV12-4, the J call TRBJ1-4; no clear D. Trimming took off 6 bases at V and 7 bases at J, with 15 bases between the two ends. This CDR3 contains 14 residues. CDR3: CASRAIQNGEKLFF. In DNA, the CDR3 is TGTGCCAGCAGAGCTATTCAAAATGGTGAAAAACTGTTTTTT.

V and J are TRBV7-2 and TRBJ2-5; D remains ambiguous. Trimming cost V 6 bases and J 7 bases, with 9 bases left between them. The CDR3 covers 11 residues. Per germline, CDR1 SGHTA and CDR2 FQGNSA. CDR3 DNA: TGTGCCAGCAGTTTCGAAGGGACCCAGTACTTC. This sequence encodes CASSFEGTQYF.

The chain is built from TRBV5-5 and TRBJ2-7; maybe TRBD1 (6 bases). In germline, CDR1 is SGHKS, CDR2 YYEKEE (reference sequence). Trimming took 4 bases from V and 2 from J, leaving 13 bases between them. There are 14 residues in the CDR3. The CDR3 DNA is TGTGCCAGCAGCCAGTCGACAGGAACCTACGAGCAGTACTTC. It yields the protein CASSQSTGTYEQYF.

The rearrangement joins TRBV18 to TRBJ1-5; D uncertain. Germline-derived CDR1 and CDR2 are KGHSH and LQKENI. V was trimmed by 0 bases and J by 0 bases, leaving 3 bases between them. This CDR3 comprises 14 residues. The CDR3 loop is CASSPPSSNQPQHF. CDR3 DNA: TGTGCCAGCTCACCACCGTCTAGCAATCAGCCCCAGCATTTT.

This clonotype was counted only a few times. This chain links TRBV3-1 with TRBJ2-1; the match to TRBD2 covers 10 bases. The CDR3 totals 16 residues. CDR1 is LGHDT and CDR2 is YNNKEL in the germline V gene (reference sequence). V was pared by 2 bases and J by 0 bases, with 1 base of the junction left unmatched. This CDR3 reads CASSQTSGVSYNEQFF. CDR3 nucleotide sequence: TGTGCCAGCAGCCAAACTAGCGGGGTCTCCTACAATGAGCAGTTCTTC.